Detailed here is one T cell receptor (beta chain). What it binds is unknown. Each CDR3 protein is one row after TCRdb ran MiXCR on the RT-PCR reads. The sample lists under 200,000 distinct CDR3 sequences; approximately 12% were seen once. V lost 1 base to trimming and J lost 1 base, with 10 bases between them. The CDR3 is 15 residues long. Germline V gene data show CDR1 as MNHEY and CDR2 as SMNVEV (reference sequence). The record originates from a study of response to subunit inactivated influenza vaccine. Study-level points and caveats: Few new T cells, the authors suggested, are recruited by each seasonal influenza vaccination.

This sample was also put to use in a study of T cells expressing NK-cell markers. That source reports: 5'RACE template switching with UMIs produced the TCR beta cDNA. Researchers got TCR beta repertoires out of sorted CD3+CD56+NKG2C+, CD3+CD56+NKG2C- and CD3+CD56-NKG2C+ T cells. Dominant NKG2C+ clonotypes made up about 1.0-7.0% of CD8+ T cells in several donors. Among several donors, these clonotypes also ranked first in the CD3+CD56-NKG2C+ fraction.

The sequences come from CD8+ T cells sorted from PBMCs, collected 11 to 12 days after vaccination. The gene calls are TRBV27 and TRBJ2-5; D remains unclear. This clonotype was sampled from a middle-aged man who received an inactivated influenza vaccine. The CDR3 here is CASSLFRSSQETQYF. The CDR3 region has the DNA TGTGCCAGCAGTTTATTTCGCTCGTCCCAAGAGACCCAGTACTTC.